What follows describes a single T cell receptor beta chain. The antigen remains unidentified. The assay was immunoSEQ multiplex PCR, and TCRdb's table has in-frame clones only and misses some. Here the sample spans around 80,000 clones, approximately 87% being singletons. This specimen belongs to a study of OX40 agonist ivuxolimab in advanced cancers. Study summary: Dosing consisted of intravenous ivuxolimab at 0.01 to 10 mg/kg every 2 weeks. Dose-escalation patients were diagnosed with hepatocellular carcinoma, melanoma, renal cell cancer or head and neck cancer. Findings of the study overall: The study observed clonal expansion of CD4+ and CD8+ blood T cells by week 6 at 0.1 to 3.0 mg/kg.

People who had autoimmune disease history or systemic immunosuppression were excluded. The junction had 13 bases not matched to a gene; V was cut back by 0 bases and J by 8 bases. The germline gives CDR1 LGHNA, CDR2 YSLEER. The CDR3 contains 17 residues. The clonotype comes from an adult with an advanced solid tumor such as melanoma, head and neck, liver or kidney cancer. This chain uses TRBV4-3 with TRBJ2-1; 7 bases align to TRBD2. Specimen: CD4+ or CD8+ T cells sorted from blood, collected in a trial of the OX40 agonist ivuxolimab. The CDR3 nucleotides are TGCGCCAGCAGCCAAGACGAAGCTGGCGGGGGTGTCCATGAGCAGTTCTTC. It yields the protein CASSQDEAGGGVHEQFF.